A single sample is the source of the 23 T cell receptor beta chains below, sequenced in a study of T cell responses to AZD1222 COVID-19 vaccine. Using immunoSEQ multiplex PCR, the repertoire was profiled, and TCRdb retains in-frame clones only, with some absent. The table lists more than 140,000 clones, more than 75% of them singletons. The specimen comprised peripheral blood, sampled on day 0 of AZD1222 vaccination. Receptors were obtained from an adult in good health.

The rearrangement uses TRBV6-5 and TRBJ2-1, with 11 positions matching TRBD2. The V and J ends lost 0 bases and 4 bases, in that order; junction bases with no gene match: 2. CDR1 and CDR2 (germline): MNHEY, SVGAGI. This CDR3 region has 16 residues. CDR3 in DNA: TGTGCCAGCAGTTACTCTGGACTAGCGGGTTACAATGAGCAGTTCTTC. Its protein product is CASSYSGLAGYNEQFF.

This chain links TRBV13 with TRBJ2-1; TRBD1 aligns across 7 bases. The CDR3 runs 15 residues. The J segment lost 6 bases and the V segment lost 4 bases, leaving 9 bases of the junction unmatched. The V gene's germline CDR1 is PRHDT and CDR2 FYEKMQ (reference sequence). As DNA, the CDR3 is TGTGCCAGCAGCTCATTTGACAGGGCCTTCAATGAGCAGTTCTTC. Its translation is CASSSFDRAFNEQFF.

This clone was seen a few times. The V and J genes are TRBV19 and TRBJ1-2; 9 bases match TRBD1. Germline V gene data show CDR1 as LNHDA and CDR2 as SQIVND (reference sequence). The CDR3 covers 14 residues. With V trimmed by 6 bases and J by 3 bases, 5 bases remained unmatched. This CDR3 reads CASSLQGADYGYTF. CDR3 nucleotides: TGTGCCAGTAGCCTACAGGGGGCAGACTATGGCTACACCTTC.

This clone was observed a single time. The CDR3 DNA sequence: TGTGCCAGCAGCTTTATATCTAGCGCCCTCTACGAGCAGTACTTC. This encodes CASSFISSALYEQYF. This sequence joins TRBV5-5 and TRBJ2-7; the D gene is possibly TRBD2 (6 bases). This CDR3 has 15 residues. V lost 2 bases and J lost 3, with 15 bases in between. Germline V gene data show CDR1 as SGHKS and CDR2 as YYEKEE (reference sequence).

The chain employs TRBV6-2 or TRBV6-3 and TRBJ2-5, with D perhaps matching TRBD1 or TRBD2 (6 bases each). Trimming cost V 0 bases and J 3 bases, with 20 bases left between them. Germline assignment: CDR1 MNHEY and CDR2 SVGEGT. This CDR3 contains 18 residues. The CDR3 DNA is TGTGCCAGCAGTTACTCGAGAAGTTTGGGGGGCGCGGAAGAGACCCAGTACTTC. Translating gives CASSYSRSLGGAEETQYF.

The chain employs TRBV7-9 and TRBJ2-6; D gene unclear. CDR3 size: 16 residues. Per germline, CDR1 SEHNR and CDR2 FQNEAQ (reference sequence). V lost 4 bases and J 4 bases, leaving 14 bases between the germline ends. The CDR3 is CASSSPGRAGANVLTF. The CDR3 bases are TGTGCCAGCAGCTCCCCTGGCCGGGCGGGGGCCAACGTCCTGACTTTC.

V and J are TRBV7-8 and TRBJ2-5, with D unresolved. This CDR3 comprises 16 residues. Germline V gives CDR1 SGHVS, CDR2 FQNEAQ. The V end lost 5 bases, the J end lost 2 bases, and 18 bases lay between the germline ends. CDR3 DNA: TGTGCCAGCAGCCCCTGGCCCAGGAGCCAACAAGAGACCCAGTACTTC. Protein: CASSPWPRSQQETQYF.

V usage is TRBV7-2 and J usage is TRBJ1-1, with D possibly being TRBD1 (6 bases). The V end lost 2 bases, the J end lost 0 bases, and 10 bases lay between the germline ends. Germline CDR1 and CDR2: SGHTA and FQGNSA. This CDR3 has 15 amino acids. For the CDR3, the DNA is TGTGCCAGCAGCTTACAACAGGGAATGAACACTGAAGCTTTCTTT. It specifies CASSLQQGMNTEAFF.

Only one count was recorded for this clone. The rearrangement uses TRBV28 and TRBJ1-2, with 9 bases that match TRBD1. J was trimmed by 7 bases and V by 6 bases; bases with no gene match: 9. CDR1 and CDR2 (germline): MDHEN, SYDVKM. This CDR3 has 14 residues. CDR3 nucleotide sequence: TGTGCCAGCAGCTCCTCTGGACAGGGGCCTGGCTACACCTTC. Amino acids: CASSSSGQGPGYTF.

The rearrangement uses TRBV7-6 and TRBJ2-2, with D perhaps TRBD1 or TRBD2 (6 bases each). The CDR3 has 16 residues. V was cut by 5 bases and J by 0 bases, with 13 bases left in between. In germline, CDR1 is SGHVS, CDR2 FNYEAQ. CDR3 region: CASSPRGAANTGELFF. CDR3 nucleotides: TGTGCCAGCAGCCCAAGGGGGGCCGCGAACACCGGGGAGCTGTTTTTT.

The chain is built from TRBV11-2 and TRBJ2-2, with D tentatively TRBD2 (5 bases). The CDR3 extends over 14 amino acids. Germline V gene sequence: CDR1 SGHAT, CDR2 FQNNGV. Trimming took 7 bases from V and 6 from J, leaving 15 bases between them. CDR3 loop: CASTSRASPGELFF. CDR3 nucleotide sequence: TGTGCCAGCACTTCGCGGGCTAGCCCCGGGGAGCTGTTTTTT.

The rearrangement uses TRBV28 and TRBJ2-7; 7 bases map to TRBD2. The CDR3 runs to 17 residues. The germline V gene encodes CDR1 MDHEN and CDR2 SYDVKM. After removal of 8 bases from V and 0 bases from J, the junction contained 16 bases not matched to a gene. This CDR3 is CASLGRKTREGSYEQYF. In DNA form, the CDR3 reads TGTGCCAGCCTTGGACGGAAAACAAGGGAGGGCTCCTACGAGCAGTACTTC. Full variable domain (remainder filled in from reference TRBV28 and TRBJ2-7): DVKVTQSSRYLVKRTGEKVFLECVQDMDHENMFWYRQDPGLGLRLIYFSYDVKMKEKGDIPEGYSVSREKKERFSLILESASTNQTSMYLCASLGRKTREGSYEQYFGPGTRLTVT.

The J gene is TRBJ2-4, the V gene TRBV19; TRBD1 is a possible D gene (8 bases). CDR3 size: 15 residues. Trimming shortened V by 5 bases and J by 3 bases, and 14 bases separated the two germline ends. Germline loops: CDR1 LNHDA, CDR2 SQIVND (reference sequence). CDR3 residues: CASSSTGEGKNIQYF. Written as DNA, the CDR3 is TGTGCCAGTAGTTCGACAGGGGAGGGCAAAAACATTCAGTACTTC.

The chain couples TRBV12-5 to TRBJ1-1; TRBD1 is a possible D gene (5 bases). The CDR3 runs to 16 residues. The ends were cut back, 2 bases at V and 3 bases at J, with 16 bases in the middle. Per the germline V gene, CDR1 is LGHNT and CDR2 is FRNRAP. CDR3 sequence reads: CASGLWAGGLDTEAFF. The CDR3 nucleotides read TGTGCTAGTGGTTTGTGGGCGGGGGGTCTTGACACTGAAGCTTTCTTT.

The rearrangement uses TRBV9 and TRBJ2-1; 11 bases are shared with TRBD2. J gave up 10 bases and V 1 base, and 4 bases lay outside the gene matches. Per the germline V gene, CDR1 is SGDLS and CDR2 is YYNGEE. This CDR3 spans 14 amino acids. In nucleotides, the CDR3 is TGTGCCAGCAGCGTACTAGCGGGAGGCCGAGAGCAGTTCTTC. This codes for CASSVLAGGREQFF. The full variable domain, in which reference TRBV9 and TRBJ2-1 provide the parts outside the CDR3, is DSGVTQTPKHLITATGQRVTLRCSPRSGDLSVYWYQQSLDQGLQFLIQYYNGEERAKGNILERFSAQQFPDLHSELNLSSLELGDSALYFCASSVLAGGREQFFGPGTRLTVL.

The chain carries TRBV3-1 (or the pseudogene TRBV3-2) and TRBJ2-3; D remains ambiguous. CDR1 and CDR2 (germline): LGHDT, YNNKEL (reference sequence). This CDR3 comprises 16 residues. Trimming took 0 bases from V and 2 from J, leaving 12 bases between them. CDR3 nucleotides: TGTGCCAGCAGCCAAGATATAGAGGATTTCACAGATACGCAGTATTTT. Translated, it gives CASSQDIEDFTDTQYF.

This chain connects TRBV4-1 to TRBJ2-1, with 11 bases matching TRBD2. The CDR3 covers 17 residues. The germline V gene encodes CDR1 MGHRA and CDR2 YSYEKL. V was pared by 4 bases and J by 7 bases, with 12 bases of the junction left unmatched. CDR3 bases: TGCGCCAGCAGCCGGGCGGGACTAGCGGTTCTAGGAAATGAGCAGTTCTTC. Translating it yields CASSRAGLAVLGNEQFF.

The chain has TRBV7-2 and TRBJ1-1; D remains unclear. The CDR3 has 13 residues. Trimming removed 5 bases at V and 7 bases at J, with 14 bases between. Germline V gene data show CDR1 as SGHTA and CDR2 as FQGNSA. The CDR3 nucleotides read TGTGCCAGCAGCCAGAATCAAAGGCTTGAAGCTTTCTTT. It yields the protein CASSQNQRLEAFF.

V and J are TRBV28 and TRBJ1-6; D unresolved. CDR1 is MDHEN and CDR2 is SYDVKM in the germline V gene. The CDR3 covers 15 residues. Trimming removed 2 bases from V and 9 bases from J, with 14 bases in between. The CDR3 region has the DNA TGTGCCAGCAGTTTAGCGGCATCACTACCTTCACCCCTCCACTTT. Residues: CASSLAASLPSPLHF.

DNA of the CDR3: TGTGCCAGCAGCCAAGATCCAGCGGGAGCCTACAATGAGCAGTTCTTC. Residues: CASSQDPAGAYNEQFF. The chain has TRBV4-2 and TRBJ2-1; TRBD2 agrees at 8 bases. V shed 0 bases and J 2 bases; nucleotides not matched to a gene: 3. The CDR3 sequence is 16 residues long. Per germline, CDR1 LGHNA and CDR2 YNFKEQ.

J is TRBJ2-5 and V is TRBV7-4; possible D gene TRBD1, 5 bases. This CDR3 contains 15 residues. Germline CDR1 reads SGHVT; CDR2 reads SQSDAQ. Trimming took off 3 bases at V and 1 base at J, with 12 bases between the two ends. This CDR3 reads CASSLGQGPQETQYF. In nucleotides, the CDR3 is TGTGCCAGCAGCTTGGGCCAGGGTCCCCAAGAGACCCAGTACTTC.

The chain carries TRBV11-2 and TRBJ1-2; D ambiguous. Germline V CDR1 and CDR2: SGHAT, FQNNGV. The CDR3 runs 14 residues. V was clipped by 0 bases and J by 1 base, with 6 bases between them. CDR3 amino acids: CASSLDRNNYGYTF. The CDR3 DNA reads as TGTGCCAGCAGCTTAGACAGGAATAACTATGGCTACACCTTC.

V and J are TRBV28 and TRBJ1-6; D not certain. Germline assignment: CDR1 MDHEN and CDR2 SYDVKM. The CDR3 extends over 17 amino acids. V was clipped by 3 bases and J by 0 bases, with 12 bases between them. Here the CDR3 reads CASSFSYHSSYNSPLHF. The DNA for the CDR3 is TGTGCCAGCAGTTTTAGTTACCACAGCTCCTATAATTCACCCCTCCACTTT.